This T cell receptor (beta chain) was sequenced for a study of post-analysis software for immune sequencing data. Study-wide points: Comparison of patients with controls showed five TRBV segments more frequent in patients, TRBV5-6, TRBV5-1 and TRBV20-1 among them.

Unique molecular identifiers had been added to the TCR beta cDNA libraries. MiXCR, applied by TCRdb to the PCR reads, yields one record per CDR3 protein. The table lists about 770,000 distinct CDR3 sequences, around 42% of them singletons. Germline V gene lookup returns CDR1 SGHRS and CDR2 YFSETQ. The CDR3 spans 13 residues. V lost 1 base to trimming and J lost 5 bases, with 6 bases between them. On this clonotype: Its target is unknown.

The J gene is TRBJ2-2, the V gene TRBV5-1, with D unresolved. Sample: blood. The clonotype originates from a girl between 10 and 17 years old with multiple sclerosis. The CDR3 reads CASSLRVTGELFF. CDR3 in DNA: TGCGCCAGCAGCTTGAGGGTTACCGGGGAGCTGTTTTTT.